This T cell receptor (beta chain) was sequenced for a study of metastatic and nonmetastatic thyroid tumors. This clone was counted only a few times. TCRdb re-called the PCR reads via MiXCR. The table lists 15,000 to 20,000 clones, around 21% of them singletons. Patients underwent thyroid surgery, and none had received any treatment before it. Losses at the gene ends were 2 bases for V and 4 bases for J; bases not matched to a gene: 9. Germline values: CDR1 SGHRS, CDR2 YFSETQ. This CDR3 region has 17 residues. The sequence was collected from a female donor with papillary thyroid cancer or a benign thyroid nodule (not recorded which). Some clones in this sample may be carry-over from other donors' samples. This rearrangement joins TRBV5-1 to TRBJ1-1; 12 bases align to TRBD1. The specimen sequenced was adjacent normal tissue. Here the CDR3 DNA reads TGCGCCAGCAGCTTAACCGGGACAGGGGGCGCGAGCACTGAAGCTTTCTTT. It yields the protein CASSLTGTGGASTEAFF.